A selection of T cell receptor beta chains follows, all from one sample in a study of shared clonotypes between healthy human individuals. Using immunoSEQ multiplex PCR, the repertoire was profiled, and TCRdb retains in-frame clones only, with some absent. The table has about 2.1 million clones, 85% to 95% seen once. The source material was naive CD8+ T cells from PBMCs. Every receptor here comes from a man aged 18 to 29 in good health. Some clones in this sample may be carry-over from other donors' samples. CDR3s include the opening cysteine and the closing phenylalanine or tryptophan. The D gene is left open where the match is weak. Size is stated for part of the rows, as once, few or many counts, or as a class when the clone is expanded.

j_gene | d_gene | abundance | v_gene | CDR3nt | CDR3aa
TRBJ2-1 | TRBD2 | - | TRBV27 | TGTGCCAGCAGTCCTAGCGGGTCCTACAATGAGCAGTTCTTC | CASSPSGSYNEQFF
TRBJ2-2 | - | - | TRBV28 | TGTGCCAGCAAAGGACGGACGAACACCGGGGAGCTGTTTTTT | CASKGRTNTGELFF
TRBJ2-1 | TRBD2 | - | TRBV11-3 | TGTGCCAGCAGCTATAGCGGGGGGACCTACAATGAGCAGTTCTTC | CASSYSGGTYNEQFF
TRBJ2-7 | - | - | TRBV7-9 | TGTGCCAGCAGCTCCGGGACAACCACCTACGAGCAGTACTTC | CASSSGTTTYEQYF
TRBJ2-1 | - | - | TRBV11-2 | TGTGCCAGCAGCGGGCCCGGGACTCGGGGTACCAATGAGCAGTTCTTC | CASSGPGTRGTNEQFF
TRBJ2-1 | - | - | TRBV11-3 | TGTGCCAGCAGCCAAAGGGGGGGTTTCAACAATGAGCAGTTCTTC | CASSQRGGFNNEQFF
TRBJ2-7 | - | - | TRBV5-1 | TGCGCCAGCAGCTGGACCTACATCGACGAGCAGTACTTC | CASSWTYIDEQYF
TRBJ2-3 | TRBD2 | - | TRBV27 | TGTGCCAGCAGTTTAGGTAGCGGGGGGGTGGATACGCAGTATTTT | CASSLGSGGVDTQYF
TRBJ2-7 | TRBD2 | - | TRBV9 | TGTGCCAGCAGCGTAGTTGGGGGGGTCCACGAGCAGTACTTC | CASSVVGGVHEQYF
TRBJ1-2 | - | - | TRBV25-1 | TGTGCCAGCAGTGAATGGTTCCAGGGAAACGGAGATGGCTACACCTTC | CASSEWFQGNGDGYTF
TRBJ1-4 | - | - | TRBV5-6 | TGTGCCAGCAGCTTACGACCTTGGCAGGGTGAAAAACTGTTTTTT | CASSLRPWQGEKLFF
TRBJ2-7 | - | few | TRBV7-9 | TGTGCCAGCTCTAACGTCAGGGCCTACGAGCAGTACTTC | CASSNVRAYEQYF
TRBJ2-1 | - | - | TRBV4-3 | TGCGCCAGCAGCGTATTAGCGAGGAATGAGCAGTTCTTC | CASSVLARNEQFF
TRBJ2-1 | - | - | TRBV7-2 | TGTGCCAGCAGACCGGGACTGGGGGTTTCTAATGAGCAGTTCTTC | CASRPGLGVSNEQFF
TRBJ2-7 | - | - | TRBV6-5 | TGTGCCAGCAGTTACCTGGCCGATGGCGGTGACGAGCAGTACTTC | CASSYLADGGDEQYF
TRBJ1-5 | - | - | TRBV27 | TGTGCCAGCAGTTTATACTGGGGGTATAGCAATCAGCCCCAGCATTTT | CASSLYWGYSNQPQHF
TRBJ1-2 | - | - | TRBV6-1 | TGTGCCAGCAGTGAGACCCTCGGAAGCACCTATGGCTACACCTTC | CASSETLGSTYGYTF
TRBJ2-1 | - | - | TRBV5-1 | TGCGCCAGCAGCTTGGGTTGGCAGGGTTCCTACAATGAGCAGTTCTTC | CASSLGWQGSYNEQFF
TRBJ2-7 | TRBD2 | - | TRBV28 | TGTGCCAGCAGTCCCTTGATAACTAGCGGGAGCTACGAGCAGTACTTC | CASSPLITSGSYEQYF
TRBJ2-1 | TRBD2 | - | TRBV27 | TGTGCCAGCAGCCACGGATCTAGCGGAAACAATGAGCAGTTCTTC | CASSHGSSGNNEQFF
TRBJ2-1 | - | - | TRBV28 | TGTGCCAGCAGTGTCAGAATAAACAATGAGCAGTTCTTC | CASSVRINNEQFF
TRBJ2-2 | - | - | TRBV10-2 | TGCGCCAGCAGTGAGGGGGGGCTCCGGAGCGGGGAGCTGTTTTTT | CASSEGGLRSGELFF
TRBJ1-4 | - | - | TRBV10-3 | TGTGCCATCAGCCAGGCTGTCTCGGAAAAACTGTTTTTT | CAISQAVSEKLFF
TRBJ1-5 | - | - | TRBV6-5 | TGTGCCAGCAGGCCCTATTATAGCAATCAGCCCCAGCATTTT | CASRPYYSNQPQHF
TRBJ2-1 | - | - | TRBV4-2 | TGTGCCAGCAGCCACCTGACAGAATACAATGAGCAGTTCTTC | CASSHLTEYNEQFF
TRBJ2-1 | TRBD2 | - | TRBV4-1 | TGCGCCAGCAGCCAGGGACTAGGTCTCTACAATGAGCAGTTCTTC | CASSQGLGLYNEQFF
TRBJ2-1 | - | - | TRBV19 | TGTGCCAGTAGTATAGATAGAGAGGGCCACTATGAGCAGTTCTTC | CASSIDREGHYEQFF
TRBJ2-5 | - | - | TRBV29-1 | TGCAGCGCCGGTCCTATGGTCCAAGAGACCCAGTACTTC | CSAGPMVQETQYF
TRBJ1-6 | - | - | TRBV2 | TGTGCCAGCGGAGCGGGTCGGAGGAATTCACCCCTCCACTTT | CASGAGRRNSPLHF
TRBJ1-4 | - | once | TRBV27 | TGTGCCAGCAGGGCAACTAATGAAAAACTGTTTTTT | CASRATNEKLFF
TRBJ2-7 | TRBD2 | - | TRBV30 | TGTGCCTGGAGTGTAGCGGGAGACGAGCAGTACTTC | CAWSVAGDEQYF
TRBJ2-3 | - | - | TRBV9 | TGTGCCAGCAGCCCCTATGCGACGCCCACAGATACGCAGTATTTT | CASSPYATPTDTQYF
TRBJ1-1 | - | - | TRBV19 | TGTGCCAGTAGTATGTTGGGTGAAGCTTTCTTT | CASSMLGEAFF
TRBJ2-1 | TRBD2 | - | TRBV6-5 | TGTGCCAGCAGTCCTCTAGCGGGAGGGGGGAATGAGCAGTTCTTC | CASSPLAGGGNEQFF
TRBJ2-5 | - | - | TRBV15 | TGTGCCACCAGCAGAGGAGGTGGAGGGGGACAAGAGACCCAGTACTTC | CATSRGGGGGQETQYF
TRBJ2-1 | - | - | TRBV6-5 | TGTGCCAGCAGTTACTCGGCAGGGGAAGGGGTGAATGAGCAGTTCTTC | CASSYSAGEGVNEQFF
TRBJ1-4 | - | - | TRBV18 | TGTGCCAGCTCACCAACTCTTGACTCTACCGGTGAAAAACTGTTTTTT | CASSPTLDSTGEKLFF
TRBJ1-1 | TRBD1 | - | TRBV28 | TGTGCCAGCAGTTTCTCGCCAGGGGGCCTGGGGACTGAAGCTTTCTTT | CASSFSPGGLGTEAFF
TRBJ1-1 | - | - | TRBV11-2 | TGTGCCAGCAGCTTAGCGGGAAGGCTAGGGCAGTCGAACACTGAAGCTTTCTTT | CASSLAGRLGQSNTEAFF
TRBJ2-7 | - | - | TRBV11-3 | TGTGCCAGCAGCTTCGACGGGACCTACGAGCAGTACTTC | CASSFDGTYEQYF
TRBJ2-4 | TRBD1 | - | TRBV28 | TGTGCCAGCAGTTACGTCAGGGGGTTAGCCAAAAACATTCAGTACTTC | CASSYVRGLAKNIQYF
TRBJ2-7 | - | once | TRBV5-1 | TGCGCCAGCAGCTTGGATAGGGAGAGGTACTACGAGCAGTACTTC | CASSLDRERYYEQYF
TRBJ2-7 | TRBD2 | - | TRBV6-6 | TGTGCCAGCAGTTACTCTCCGGGGGGAAAGCAGTACTTC | CASSYSPGGKQYF